The text below deals with one TCR beta chain. V trimming: 3 bases; J trimming: 0 bases; junction bases outside the gene matches: 5. Germline CDR1 LGHDT, CDR2 YNNKEL (reference sequence). The CDR3 spans 15 residues. As handled by the study authors: Reference gene primer amplification yielded estimated nucleated cell counts. Method: immunoSEQ multiplex PCR; TCRdb's copy keeps in-frame clones and lacks some. V, J and clone size derive from that table, while D and trimming were established from the DNA sequence. The table lists 25,000 to 35,000 clones, nearly 90% of them singletons. The data belong to a study of blood T cell repertoires in COVID-19.

The rearrangement links TRBV3-1 (or the pseudogene TRBV3-2) to TRBJ2-7; 7 bases are a match to TRBD1. The sequencing sample was made of peripheral blood. The sequence derives from a human donor in a cohort sampled during active COVID-19. CDR3 coding DNA: TGTGCCAGCAGCCAGAGCCGACAGGGCTCCTACGAGCAGTACTTC. This encodes CASSQSRQGSYEQYF.